These 21 T cell receptor beta chains were sequenced from one sample in a study of blood T cell repertoires in COVID-19. Some clones are missing from TCRdb's copy, which holds only in-frame ones; the method was immunoSEQ multiplex PCR. The table has roughly 350,000 clones, 70% to 90% seen once. Sequencing was done on a sample of peripheral blood. The receptors originated from a woman aged 30 to 39 with COVID-19, enrolled during active disease.

The J gene is TRBJ2-1, the V gene TRBV11-2; TRBD2 aligns across 8 bases. V was pared by 4 bases and J by 2 bases, with 13 bases of the junction left unmatched. The CDR3 runs 18 residues. In germline, CDR1 is SGHAT, CDR2 FQNNGV. CDR3 in DNA: TGTGCCAGCAGCTCCCCTAGGCGGGAGGTTCGGGCCTACAATGAGCAGTTCTTC. As protein: CASSSPRREVRAYNEQFF.

V is TRBV6-5 and J is TRBJ2-7; TRBD2 matches 8 bases. V lost 6 bases and J lost 2; bases outside the gene matches: 6. Looked up from germline, CDR1 is MNHEY and CDR2 is SVGAGI. There are 14 residues in the CDR3. The CDR3 bases are TGTGCCAGCAGGAGGGGGACTAGTACCTACGAGCAGTACTTC. Amino acid sequence: CASRRGTSTYEQYF.

The rearrangement uses TRBV9 and TRBJ2-5; 10 bases map to TRBD2. Per germline, CDR1 SGDLS and CDR2 YYNGEE. J was trimmed by 4 bases and V by 4 bases; bases with no gene match: 19. The CDR3 sequence is 19 residues long. The CDR3 DNA sequence: TGTGCCAGCAGCACCTCCCGGCGGGGAGCGGGAGGGCCTTCAGAGACCCAGTACTTC. It encodes CASSTSRRGAGGPSETQYF.

This rearrangement joins TRBV5-4 to TRBJ1-1, with 8 bases identical to TRBD1. CDR3 length: 12 residues. Germline CDR1 and CDR2: SGHNT and YYREEE (reference sequence). V lost 2 bases, J lost 7 bases, and 1 base stayed unmatched. CDR3 region: CASSFGQGEAFF. CDR3 in DNA: TGTGCCAGCAGCTTCGGACAGGGTGAAGCTTTCTTT.

The chain is built from TRBV27 and TRBJ2-1; D gene unclear. The germline V gene encodes CDR1 MNHEY and CDR2 SMNVEV (reference sequence). The CDR3 sequence is 13 residues long. Trimming left V 3 bases short and J 3 bases short, with 6 bases between. CDR3 loop: CASSFLNYNEQFF. The DNA for the CDR3 is TGTGCCAGCAGTTTCCTAAACTACAATGAGCAGTTCTTC.

The chain recombines TRBV12-3 or TRBV12-4 with TRBJ1-5; D call uncertain. V lost 2 bases, J lost 9 bases, and 5 bases lay in between. The CDR3 contains 11 residues. CDR3: CASSLSGPQHF. The CDR3 region has the DNA TGTGCCAGCAGTTTAAGCGGGCCCCAGCATTTT.

This clone was seen only once. The chain has TRBV29-1 and TRBJ1-4; a weak D match, TRBD1 (6 bases). This CDR3 has 12 amino acids. V shed 4 bases and J shed 8 bases, with 11 bases lying between them. The germline V gene has CDR1 SQVTM and CDR2 ANQGSEA. The CDR3: CSVAGEGEKLFF. CDR3 DNA sequence: TGCAGCGTTGCAGGGGAGGGAGAAAAACTGTTTTTT.

V and J are TRBV29-1 and TRBJ2-7, with 7 positions matching TRBD1. J was trimmed by 1 base and V by 3 bases; bases with no gene match: 3. Looked up from germline, CDR1 is SQVTM and CDR2 is ANQGSEA. The length of the CDR3 is 13 residues. The CDR3 nucleotides are TGCAGCGTTGAGGGGACAGCTTCCTACGAGCAGTACTTC. Translated: CSVEGTASYEQYF.

The DNA of the CDR3 is TGTGCCAGCAGCGTCGACAGGGCGTACACTGAAGCTTTCTTT. Amino acids: CASSVDRAYTEAFF. V is TRBV5-8 and J is TRBJ1-1; 7 bases map to TRBD1. The CDR3 runs to 14 residues. Germline V gene lookup returns CDR1 SGHTS and CDR2 YDEGEE. Germline trimming cut 4 bases from V and 3 bases from J; bases unmatched to any gene: 6.

The chain combines TRBV28 with TRBJ1-2; TRBD1 aligns across 7 bases. V was clipped by 6 bases and J by 6 bases; unmatched bases: 16. The CDR3 has 16 amino acids. Germline V gives CDR1 MDHEN, CDR2 SYDVKM. For the CDR3, the DNA is TGTGCCAGCAGCCAAAAGGACAGGTGGCGAAACGATGGCTACACCTTC. It translates to CASSQKDRWRNDGYTF.

V is TRBV18 and J is TRBJ2-7; 8 bases fit TRBD2. V shed 3 bases, J shed 6 bases, and the junction held 13 bases outside the gene matches. The germline V gene encodes CDR1 KGHSH and CDR2 LQKENI. CDR3 length equals 16 residues. CDR3 protein: CASSPLRQSGSTEQYF. The CDR3 nucleotides read TGTGCCAGCTCACCCCTCCGGCAGAGCGGGAGCACCGAGCAGTACTTC.

The chain couples TRBV18 to TRBJ2-2; D is undetermined. From germline, CDR1 is KGHSH and CDR2 LQKENI. The CDR3 spans 14 residues. Between the trimmed V and J ends, which lost 2 bases and 5 bases, there was a span of 9 bases. The CDR3 DNA sequence: TGTGCCAGCTCACCAAATGAACTTACCGGGGAGCTGTTTTTT. It encodes CASSPNELTGELFF.

J is TRBJ1-6 and V is TRBV2; no clear D gene. V gave up 10 bases and J gave up 4 bases, with 11 bases separating them. The CDR3 contains 13 residues. From germline, CDR1 is SNHLY and CDR2 FYNNEI. The CDR3 sequence: CATLTDYNSPLHF. The CDR3 bases are TGTGCCACTCTCACTGATTATAATTCACCCCTCCACTTT.

This clone was seen a single time. The chain employs TRBV5-1 and TRBJ2-2; D not certain. CDR3 size: 16 residues. Trimming shortened V by 4 bases and J by 3 bases, and 16 bases separated the two germline ends. Germline V gene lookup returns CDR1 SGHRS and CDR2 YFSETQ. CDR3 in amino acids: CASSPFSPPDTGELFF. CDR3 bases: TGCGCCAGCAGCCCCTTTTCGCCCCCAGACACCGGGGAGCTGTTTTTT.

The chain joins TRBV11-3 to TRBJ2-2; TRBD2 matches at 7 bases. Germline V lookup: CDR1 SGHNT, CDR2 YENEEA. Trimming took 4 bases from V and 5 from J; bases not matched to a gene: 10. This CDR3 region has 16 residues. The CDR3 sequence is CASSSRGAGVTGELFF. In nucleotides, the CDR3 is TGTGCCAGCAGCTCCAGAGGGGCGGGAGTTACCGGGGAGCTGTTTTTT.

This rearrangement joins TRBV28 to TRBJ1-3; D unclear. This CDR3 has 13 amino acids. V was pared by 3 bases and J by 1 base, with 4 bases between. The germline V gene has CDR1 MDHEN and CDR2 SYDVKM. The chain's CDR3 is CASSFASGNTIYF. For the CDR3, the DNA is TGTGCCAGCAGTTTTGCGTCTGGAAACACCATATATTTT.

CDR3 DNA sequence: TGTGCCACCAGCAGAGCTAGACAGGGCCTATGGGCCGGGGAGCTGTTTTTT. It codes for CATSRARQGLWAGELFF. This chain uses TRBV15 with TRBJ2-2; TRBD1 aligns across 7 bases. Germline lookup yields CDR1 LNHNV and CDR2 YYDKDF (reference sequence). The CDR3 runs 17 residues. The junction had 11 bases not matched to a gene; V was cut back by 1 base and J by 6 bases.

V usage is TRBV6-5 and J usage is TRBJ1-5; the D gene is possibly TRBD1 (5 bases). CDR1 is MNHEY and CDR2 is SVGAGI in the germline V gene. The CDR3 spans 12 residues. V lost 6 bases and J lost 3, with 6 bases in between. The CDR3 protein is CASRGPNQPQHF. CDR3 in DNA: TGTGCCAGCAGGGGGCCCAATCAGCCCCAGCATTTT.

The chain employs TRBV28 and TRBJ2-5; D ambiguous. This CDR3 is 15 amino acids long. Germline CDR1 reads MDHEN; CDR2 reads SYDVKM. V shed 6 bases and J shed 3 bases, with 17 bases lying between them. As DNA, the CDR3 is TGTGCCAGCAGACTCCTGTTGGGCTTAAAAGAGACCCAGTACTTC. Translation: CASRLLLGLKETQYF.

This clone has just a few counts. This sequence joins TRBV19 and TRBJ1-5, with 7 bases aligning to TRBD1. The CDR3 covers 17 residues. Trimming cost V 6 bases and J 6 bases; bases outside gene matches: 17. Looked up from germline, CDR1 is LNHDA and CDR2 is SQIVND (reference sequence). The CDR3 region is CASRSTRGTDGSQPQHF. CDR3 in DNA: TGTGCCAGTAGATCCACCCGCGGGACAGATGGGAGTCAGCCCCAGCATTTT.

V usage is TRBV9 and J usage is TRBJ2-7; D possibly corresponds to TRBD1 (6 bases). The V end lost 4 bases, the J end lost 6 bases, and 20 bases lay between the germline ends. The CDR3 sequence is 15 residues long. Germline CDR1 is SGDLS and CDR2 is YYNGEE. In nucleotides, the CDR3 is TGTGCCAGCAGCCCATCCGGCCCAGGGGACATCGAGCAGTACTTC. Protein: CASSPSGPGDIEQYF.